The following is a T cell receptor (beta chain) sequence with its context. The data were obtained in a study of PD-L1 blockade in urothelial cancer. Study at large: Counts from blood samples showed a median of roughly 150,000 T cells.

With 6 bases clipped from V and 5 bases from J, the junction kept 6 bases outside the gene matches. From germline, CDR1 is SQVTM and CDR2 ANQGSEA. CDR3 length equals 13 residues. Here immunoSEQ multiplex PCR was the method, and the copy in TCRdb shows in-frame clones only, minus some. In the table there are 50,000 to 60,000 clones, under 90% of which are singletons. The sequenced sample was PBMCs, obtained around atezolizumab (anti-PD-L1) treatment. The chain joins TRBV29-1 to TRBJ2-7, with 11 bases fitting TRBD2. The sequence was collected from a man between 40 and 49 years old with urothelial cancer. CDR3 in amino acids: CSVIRLAGNEQYF. The CDR3 bases are TGCAGCGTCATACGACTAGCGGGAAACGAGCAGTACTTC.